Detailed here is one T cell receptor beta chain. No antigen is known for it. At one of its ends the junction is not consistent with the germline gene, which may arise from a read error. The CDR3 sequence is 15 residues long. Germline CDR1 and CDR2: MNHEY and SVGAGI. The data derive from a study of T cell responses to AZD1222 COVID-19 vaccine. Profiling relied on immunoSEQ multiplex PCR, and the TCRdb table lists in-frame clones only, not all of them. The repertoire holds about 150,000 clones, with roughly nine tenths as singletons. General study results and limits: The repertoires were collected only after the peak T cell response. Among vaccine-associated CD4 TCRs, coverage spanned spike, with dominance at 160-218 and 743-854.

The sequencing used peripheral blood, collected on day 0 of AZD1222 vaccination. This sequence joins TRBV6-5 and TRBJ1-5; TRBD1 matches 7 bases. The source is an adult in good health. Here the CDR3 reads CASSYSLAGTATLFF. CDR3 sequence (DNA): TGTGCCAGCAGTTACTCTTTGGCGGGGACAGCAACCCTTTTTTTT.